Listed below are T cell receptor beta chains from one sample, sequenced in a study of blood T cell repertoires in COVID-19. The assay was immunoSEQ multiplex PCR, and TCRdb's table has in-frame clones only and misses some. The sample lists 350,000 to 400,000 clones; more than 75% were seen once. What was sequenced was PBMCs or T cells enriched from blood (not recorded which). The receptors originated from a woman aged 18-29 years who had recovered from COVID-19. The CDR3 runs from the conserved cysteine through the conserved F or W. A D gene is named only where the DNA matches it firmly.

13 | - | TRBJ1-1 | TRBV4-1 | CASSRPRGTEAFF
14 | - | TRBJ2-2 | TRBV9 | CASSAGAGTGELFF
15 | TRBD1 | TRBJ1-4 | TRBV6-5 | CASRPRQGANEKLFF
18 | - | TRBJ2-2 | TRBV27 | CASSSPMRQVAGTGELFF
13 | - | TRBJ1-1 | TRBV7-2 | CASSFTGMSEAFF
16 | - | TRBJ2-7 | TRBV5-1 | CASSLDRSGLVYEQYF
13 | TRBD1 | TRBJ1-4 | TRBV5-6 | CASRGQLNEKLFF
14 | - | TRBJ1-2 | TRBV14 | CASSPSRGAYGYTF
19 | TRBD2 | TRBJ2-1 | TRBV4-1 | CASSQDQTSGGASYNEQFF
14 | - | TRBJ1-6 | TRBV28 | CASSTGSYNSPLHF
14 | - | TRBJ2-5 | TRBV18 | CASSPPSLKETQYF
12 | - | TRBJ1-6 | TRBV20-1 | CSASRRNSPLHF
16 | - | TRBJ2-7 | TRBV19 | CASSIPRDKGVHEQYF
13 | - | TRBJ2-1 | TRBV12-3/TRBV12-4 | CASGRASYNEQFF
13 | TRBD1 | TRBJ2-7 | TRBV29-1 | CSVEGTGRYEQYF
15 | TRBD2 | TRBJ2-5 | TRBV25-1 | CASGRSSGAYAAQYF
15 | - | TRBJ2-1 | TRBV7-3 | CASSLTSSSYNEQFF
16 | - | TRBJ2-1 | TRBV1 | CTSSPREFSVVDEQFF
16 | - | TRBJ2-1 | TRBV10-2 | CASSEGTGLDFDEQFF
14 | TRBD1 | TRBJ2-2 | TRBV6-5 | CATLGTENTGELFF
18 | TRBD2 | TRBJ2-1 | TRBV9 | CASSVAPTSGGPYNEQFF
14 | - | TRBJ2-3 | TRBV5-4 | CASSFRGAADTQYF
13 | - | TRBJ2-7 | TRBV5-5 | CASSWVESDEQYF
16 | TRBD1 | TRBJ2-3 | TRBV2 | CAAGGRDRGLTDTQYF
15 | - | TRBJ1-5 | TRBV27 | CASSLRGNSNQPQHF
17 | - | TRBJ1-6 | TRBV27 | CASTLTFASSYNSPLHF
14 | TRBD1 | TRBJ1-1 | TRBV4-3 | CASSPPGTGQEAFF
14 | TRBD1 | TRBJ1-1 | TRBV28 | CASSLPGTGGRAFF
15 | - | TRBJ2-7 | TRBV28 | CASSPTGNRSYEQYF
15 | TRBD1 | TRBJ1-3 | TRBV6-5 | CASTPTGGSGNTIYF
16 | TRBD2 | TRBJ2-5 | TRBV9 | CASSVGGGVFQETQYF
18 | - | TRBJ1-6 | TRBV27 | CASSLYPPARDFNSPLHF
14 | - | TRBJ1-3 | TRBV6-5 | CASSTRIQGNTIYF
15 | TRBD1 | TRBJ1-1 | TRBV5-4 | CASSLVGTVNTEAFF
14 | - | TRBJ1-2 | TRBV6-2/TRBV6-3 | CASSYQGFAYGYTF
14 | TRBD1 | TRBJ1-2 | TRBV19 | CASSTYGTGYGYTF
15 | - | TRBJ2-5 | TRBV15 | CATSSPGWYQETQYF
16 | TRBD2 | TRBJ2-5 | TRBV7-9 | CASSRPGLAGGETQYF
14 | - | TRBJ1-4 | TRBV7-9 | CASSRDGGSEKLFF
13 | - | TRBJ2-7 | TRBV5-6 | CASSLDRPYEQYF
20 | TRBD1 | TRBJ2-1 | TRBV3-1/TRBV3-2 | CASSQGGPTSGTGLGNEQFF
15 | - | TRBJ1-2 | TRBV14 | CASSLHDGGGYGYTF
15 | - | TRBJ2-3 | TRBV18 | CASSPLSGNADTQYF
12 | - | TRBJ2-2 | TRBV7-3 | CASSRETGELFF
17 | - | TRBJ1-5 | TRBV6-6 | CASSPSGRAYSNQPQHF